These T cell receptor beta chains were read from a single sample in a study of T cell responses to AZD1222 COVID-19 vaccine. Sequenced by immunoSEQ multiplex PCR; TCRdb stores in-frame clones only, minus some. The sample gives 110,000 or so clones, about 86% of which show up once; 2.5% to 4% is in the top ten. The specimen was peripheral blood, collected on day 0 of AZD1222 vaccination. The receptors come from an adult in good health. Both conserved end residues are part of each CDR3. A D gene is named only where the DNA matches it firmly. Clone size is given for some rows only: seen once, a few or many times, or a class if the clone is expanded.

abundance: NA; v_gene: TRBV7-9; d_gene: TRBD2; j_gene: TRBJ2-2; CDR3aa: CASSLMRWRGANTGELFF; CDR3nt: TGTGCCAGCAGCTTAATGCGTTGGCGGGGGGCTAACACCGGGGAGCTGTTTTTT
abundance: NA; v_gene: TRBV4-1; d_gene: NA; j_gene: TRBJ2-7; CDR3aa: CASSQDSPSRGARPYEQYF; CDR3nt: TGCGCCAGCAGCCAAGATTCCCCCTCAAGGGGGGCTAGACCTTACGAGCAGTACTTC
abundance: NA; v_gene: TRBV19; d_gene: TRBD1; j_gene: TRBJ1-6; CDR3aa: CASSTRQGGVNSPLHF; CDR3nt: TGTGCCAGTAGTACCCGACAGGGGGGGGTGAACTCACCCCTCCACTTT
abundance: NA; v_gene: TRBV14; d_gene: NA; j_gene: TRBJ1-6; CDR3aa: CASSLRTDINSPLHF; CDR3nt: TGTGCCAGCAGCCTCCGGACAGACATAAATTCACCCCTCCACTTT
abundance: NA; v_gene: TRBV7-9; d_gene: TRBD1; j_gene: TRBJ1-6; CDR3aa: CASSSGQANNSPLHF; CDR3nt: TGTGCCAGCAGCTCCGGACAGGCGAATAATTCACCCCTCCACTTT
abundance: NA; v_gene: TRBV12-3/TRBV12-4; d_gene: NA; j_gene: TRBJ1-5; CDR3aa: CASSPRDNQPQHF; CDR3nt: TGTGCCAGCAGTCCCAGGGACAATCAGCCCCAGCATTTT
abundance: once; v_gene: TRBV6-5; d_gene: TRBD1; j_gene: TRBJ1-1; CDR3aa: CASSTSGQGNSEAFF; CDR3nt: TGTGCCAGCAGCACATCCGGACAGGGGAACTCTGAAGCTTTCTTT
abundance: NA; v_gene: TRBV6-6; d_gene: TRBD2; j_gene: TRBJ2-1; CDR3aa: CASSLAGTNEQFF; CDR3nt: TGTGCCAGCAGTTTAGCGGGGACCAATGAGCAGTTCTTC
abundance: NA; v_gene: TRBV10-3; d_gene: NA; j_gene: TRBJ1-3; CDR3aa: CAIRMASGNTIYF; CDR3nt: TGTGCCATCCGGATGGCCTCTGGAAACACCATATATTTT
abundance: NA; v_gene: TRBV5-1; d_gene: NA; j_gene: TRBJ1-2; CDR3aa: CASSSGGSGGYGYTF; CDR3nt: TGCGCCAGCAGCTCTGGAGGGAGTGGGGGCTATGGCTACACCTTC